A selection of T cell receptor beta chains follows, all from one sample in a study of CD8+ T cells in alopecia areata. Here immunoSEQ multiplex PCR was the method, and the copy in TCRdb shows in-frame clones only, minus some. The repertoire has 200,000 or so clones, 55% to 75% of them found once; the top ten carry 4.5% to 6%. The material sequenced was CD4+ T cells sorted from blood, taken at week 24, from a patient treated with tofacitinib. The origin of the receptors is a human donor with alopecia areata. The CDR3 runs from the conserved cysteine through the conserved F or W. Fields, in order: clone size, CDR3 length, V gene, J gene, D gene, CDR3 DNA, CDR3 protein. A D gene is named only where the DNA matches it firmly. Clone size is given for some rows only: seen once, a few or many times, or a class if the clone is expanded.

few	14	TRBV7-2	TRBJ1-2	-	TGTGCCAGCAGCCCGGGAGCAGGGAGGGGTGGCTACACCTTC	CASSPGAGRGGYTF
-	14	TRBV18	TRBJ2-5	TRBD2	TGTGCCAGCTCATCCGACAAGGGAGGGGAGACCCAGTACTTC	CASSSDKGGETQYF
-	17	TRBV2	TRBJ2-6	TRBD2	TGTGCCACCTACCGCGGGGGTTCTGTATCTGGGGCCAACGTCCTGACTTTC	CATYRGGSVSGANVLTF
-	15	TRBV30	TRBJ2-1	TRBD1	TGTGCCTGGACCAGACTCACGACAGGGTGGGATGAGCAGTTCTTC	CAWTRLTTGWDEQFF
-	17	TRBV7-2	TRBJ1-3	-	TGTGCCAGCAGCCCCCGTGGCCCGACGATCTCTGGAAACACCATATATTTT	CASSPRGPTISGNTIYF
-	14	TRBV9	TRBJ2-2	-	TGTGCCAGCAGCGGCGACCTGAACACCGGGGAGCTGTTTTTT	CASSGDLNTGELFF
-	14	TRBV19	TRBJ2-7	-	TGTGCCAGTAGTCCGGACTCGTTCCGGGACGAGCAGTACTTC	CASSPDSFRDEQYF
few	14	TRBV5-1	TRBJ1-5	-	TGCGCCAGCAGCTTGGGGGGTCCTGATCAGCCCCAGCATTTT	CASSLGGPDQPQHF
once	11	TRBV25-1	TRBJ2-7	-	TGTGCCAGCAGTGAATATTACGAGCAGTACTTC	CASSEYYEQYF
once	12	TRBV25-1	TRBJ1-1	TRBD1	TGTGCCAGCAGTGCGACAGGGGTTTCAGCTTTCTTT	CASSATGVSAFF
-	15	TRBV5-1	TRBJ1-1	-	TGCGCCAGCAGCTTCCAGGGCGGCAGTTACACTGAAGCTTTCTTT	CASSFQGGSYTEAFF
-	13	TRBV6-5	TRBJ2-5	TRBD1	TGTGCCAGCAGTCCACAGGGGGCGGAGACCCAGTACTTC	CASSPQGAETQYF
-	12	TRBV6-5	TRBJ1-4	-	TGTGCCAGCAGATCAACTAATGAAAAACTGTTTTTT	CASRSTNEKLFF
few	12	TRBV7-6	TRBJ2-5	TRBD1	TGTGCCCCACAGGGGGCGATGGAGACCCAGTACTTC	CAPQGAMETQYF
-	15	TRBV5-1	TRBJ1-1	TRBD1	TGCGCCAGCAGCTTACAGGGGCGCGTGAACACTGAAGCTTTCTTT	CASSLQGRVNTEAFF
-	17	TRBV25-1	TRBJ2-3	-	TGTGCCAGCAGTGAATCGCGTCCCAGGGGGAGGACAGATACGCAGTATTTT	CASSESRPRGRTDTQYF
-	15	TRBV28	TRBJ2-2	TRBD1	TGTGCCAGCAGGCCAAGCGGGACAGGGACCGGGGAGCTGTTTTTT	CASRPSGTGTGELFF
few	11	TRBV30	TRBJ1-3	-	TGTGCCTGGAGTTCTGGAAACACCATATATTTT	CAWSSGNTIYF
-	13	TRBV30	TRBJ2-7	-	TGTGCCTGGAGTGTCCTTGACTCCTACGAGCAGTACTTC	CAWSVLDSYEQYF
-	12	TRBV6-5	TRBJ2-5	-	TGTGCCAGCAGTTGGGAGAGAGAGACCCAGTACTTC	CASSWERETQYF
-	13	TRBV4-3	TRBJ2-1	TRBD1	TGCGCCAGCAGCCAAGATCGGGACAGGGACGCGTTCTTC	CASSQDRDRDAFF
-	13	TRBV5-6	TRBJ1-1	TRBD1	TGTGCCAGCAGCTTGCCAGGGGGCACTGAAGCTTTCTTT	CASSLPGGTEAFF
-	13	TRBV29-1	TRBJ1-2	TRBD1	TGCAGCGCCAGGACAGGAGCTAACTATGGCTACACCTTC	CSARTGANYGYTF
-	13	TRBV6-5	TRBJ1-2	-	TGTGCCAGCAGAAACGGACGGGGGTATGGCTACACCTTC	CASRNGRGYGYTF
few	16	TRBV15	TRBJ2-5	-	TGTGCCACCAGCAGGGCAGGACTGGGCCGCGGGGAGACCCAGTACTTC	CATSRAGLGRGETQYF
-	14	TRBV30	TRBJ2-7	TRBD1	TGTGCCTGGAGCCCCCTCGGACAGGGGAGCGAGCAGTACTTC	CAWSPLGQGSEQYF
-	14	TRBV23-1	TRBJ2-1	-	TGCGCCAGCAGTCACCGGCCTCACAGAAATGAGCAGTTCTTC	CASSHRPHRNEQFF
-	15	TRBV2	TRBJ2-5	TRBD1	TGTGCCAGCACTCTGGACAGGCCCGATTGGCAGACCCAGTACTTC	CASTLDRPDWQTQYF
few	15	TRBV7-2	TRBJ1-2	TRBD1	TGTGCCAGCAGCCTCCAACAGGGGGCCTACTATGGCTACACCTTC	CASSLQQGAYYGYTF
-	11	TRBV20-1	TRBJ2-3	-	TGCAGTGCTCGACAAACCGATACGCAGTATTTT	CSARQTDTQYF
few	15	TRBV28	TRBJ2-6	-	TGTGCCAGCAGTTTATCCGGATCTGGGGCCAACGTCCTGACTTTC	CASSLSGSGANVLTF
-	15	TRBV7-9	TRBJ2-1	TRBD1	TGTGCCAGCAGCACTTACCAGGGGGTAGTCAATGAGCAGTTCTTC	CASSTYQGVVNEQFF
-	13	TRBV4-1	TRBJ1-2	-	TGCGCCAGCAGACCGAGTGGGAGATATGGCTACACCTTC	CASRPSGRYGYTF
few	13	TRBV30	TRBJ2-7	-	TGTGCCTGGACCGGGGCGAACCCCTACGAGCAGTACTTC	CAWTGANPYEQYF
-	16	TRBV7-2	TRBJ2-1	TRBD2	TGTGCCAGCAGCCGTAATACTGGCGGGAGGGCATATGAGCAGTTCTTC	CASSRNTGGRAYEQFF
-	14	TRBV5-1	TRBJ2-2	-	TGCGCCAGCAGCTTGGACAGGCTTGCCGGGGAGCTGTTTTTT	CASSLDRLAGELFF
-	11	TRBV29-1	TRBJ1-1	-	TGCAGCGGAGGACTAAACACTGAGGCTTTCTTT	CSGGLNTEAFF
-	16	TRBV7-9	TRBJ1-1	-	TGTGCCAGCAGCTTGGAAGGGCAGGCTATGAACACTGAAGCTTTCTTT	CASSLEGQAMNTEAFF
-	15	TRBV7-7	TRBJ2-5	TRBD1	TGTGCCAGCAAGGAGACAGGGACCCACCAAGAGACCCAGTACTTC	CASKETGTHQETQYF
few	12	TRBV5-1	TRBJ2-5	-	TGCGCCAGCAGCTTCAGCGGAGAGACCCAGTACTTC	CASSFSGETQYF
-	14	TRBV10-3	TRBJ2-7	TRBD1	TGTGCCATCAAGAGGGACAGATACTCCTACGAGCAGTACTTC	CAIKRDRYSYEQYF
-	14	TRBV7-2	TRBJ2-5	TRBD1	TGTGCCAGCAGCCCCGGGACAGGGTTTGAGACCCAGTACTTC	CASSPGTGFETQYF
few	14	TRBV2	TRBJ1-1	-	TGTGCCAGCAGTGAGGGCCGGGGGAGCGCTGAAGCTTTCTTT	CASSEGRGSAEAFF
many	12	TRBV6-5	TRBJ1-2	TRBD1	TGTGCCAGCAGGGGACAGTCCAGGGGCTACACCTTC	CASRGQSRGYTF
-	14	TRBV6-1	TRBJ2-7	TRBD2	TGTGCCATCAAGGGACTAGCGGACGATTACGAGCAGTACTTC	CAIKGLADDYEQYF
few	15	TRBV9	TRBJ2-1	-	TGTGCCAGCAGCCCTGGCGGGCGGGGTTCAGGGTCCCCGTTCTTC	CASSPGGRGSGSPFF
few	12	TRBV7-2	TRBJ2-5	-	TGTGCCAGCAGCCACCCCCGGGAGACCCAGTACTTC	CASSHPRETQYF
-	14	TRBV5-1	TRBJ1-1	-	TGCGCCAGCAGCTCGAAAGAACAGGGTCGGTCGGCTTTCTTT	CASSSKEQGRSAFF
-	13	TRBV30	TRBJ1-3	-	TGTGCCTGGAGCGCGGGCAATGGAAACACCATATATTTT	CAWSAGNGNTIYF